A single sample is the source of the 19 T cell receptor beta chains below, sequenced in a study of blood T cells in healthy people across ages. Combining a sample-barcoded 5' primer with a J-beta primer mix, a second PCR ran for roughly 6 to 12 cycles. TCRdb re-called the 5' RACE reads through MiXCR, storing one row per CDR3 protein. Among some 880,000 distinct CDR3 sequences, around 36% were seen once, and the ten largest hold 13%. Sequences were obtained from blood. These receptors were obtained from a man aged 18-30 years in good health.

This clonotype came up once. This chain joins TRBV3-1 and TRBJ2-5; D is ambiguous. CDR1 and CDR2 (germline): LGHDT, YNNKEL (reference sequence). Between the trimmed V and J ends, which lost 0 bases and 1 base, there was a span of 12 bases. This CDR3 has 16 amino acids. Written as DNA, the CDR3 is TGTGCCAGCAGCCAAGAGGTCGGCTATCCCCAAGAGACCCAGTACTTC. The encoded protein is CASSQEVGYPQETQYF.

This clonotype was seen many times. CDR3 amino acids: CASSLGVGRSYEQYF. The CDR3 nucleotides read TGTGCCAGCAGTTTAGGGGTGGGCAGATCCTACGAGCAGTACTTC. The rearrangement links TRBV12-3 or TRBV12-4 to TRBJ2-7; D gene uncertain. Deletions cut 1 base from V and 1 base from J, with 11 bases between. The CDR3 extends over 15 amino acids.

V gene TRBV29-1 combines with J gene TRBJ2-5; no reliable D call. V was clipped by 8 bases and J by 1 base, with 11 bases between them. The CDR3 is made up of 12 amino acids. CDR1 is SQVTM, CDR2 ANQGSEA, per germline. The CDR3 DNA sequence: TGCAGCTTTCGGGTTACCCAAGAGACCCAGTACTTC. As protein: CSFRVTQETQYF.

This clonotype was observed many times. This chain uses TRBV20-1 with TRBJ1-4; D might be TRBD1 (6 bases). Germline V gives CDR1 DFQATT, CDR2 SNEGSKA (reference sequence). V lost 5 bases and J 5 bases, leaving 9 bases between the germline ends. The CDR3 has 12 residues. CDR3 region: CSADGQNEKLFF. CDR3 bases: TGCAGTGCTGATGGACAGAATGAAAAACTGTTTTTT.

This chain joins TRBV5-1 and TRBJ2-7, with TRBD1 as a possible D gene (6 bases). In germline, CDR1 is SGHRS, CDR2 YFSETQ. With 3 bases removed from V and 2 bases from J, the gap between germline ends came to 9 bases. The CDR3 is 13 amino acids. The CDR3 here is CASSWRQAYEQYF. The DNA of the CDR3 is TGCGCCAGCAGCTGGAGACAGGCCTACGAGCAGTACTTC.

This sequence joins TRBV12-3 or TRBV12-4 and TRBJ2-3; D is unclear. Between the trimmed V and J ends, which lost 7 bases and 1 base, there was a span of 9 bases. The CDR3 consists of 13 residues. CDR3 DNA sequence: TGTGCCAGCAAAAGCGTGGGCACAGATACGCAGTATTTT. This gives the protein CASKSVGTDTQYF.

This sequence joins TRBV6-6 and TRBJ1-1, with 9 nucleotides matching TRBD1. There are 14 residues in the CDR3. Germline lookup yields CDR1 MNHNY and CDR2 SVGAGI (reference sequence). The ends lost 6 bases at V and 5 bases at J; junction bases unmatched: 7. CDR3 region: CASSVQGAGTEAFF. The CDR3 DNA sequence: TGTGCCAGCAGCGTACAGGGGGCGGGGACTGAAGCTTTCTTT.

The rearrangement joins TRBV14 to TRBJ1-6; no firm D call. Between the trimmed V and J ends, which lost 5 bases and 7 bases, there was a span of 9 bases. CDR1 is SGHDN, CDR2 FVKESK, per germline. The CDR3 length is 13 residues. CDR3 protein: CASSSVRNSPLHF. The CDR3 DNA reads as TGTGCCAGCAGCTCCGTAAGAAATTCACCCCTCCACTTT. Full variable domain (remainder filled in from reference TRBV14 and TRBJ1-6): EAGVTQFPSHSVIEKGQTVTLRCDPISGHDNLYWYRRVMGKEIKFLLHFVKESKQDESGMPNNRFLAERTGGTYSTLKVQPAELEDSGVYFCASSSVRNSPLHFGNGTRLTVT.

In this sample, this clonotype turned up a few times. DNA for the CDR3: TGTGCCAGCAGTTTTCGTGGCGGGGTAGTGACCCAGTACTTC. This encodes CASSFRGGVVTQYF. V usage is TRBV28 and J usage is TRBJ2-7, with D possibly TRBD2 on 6 matching bases. The last part of the DNA fits TRBJ2-5 better; the J call may be wrong. Germline V lookup: CDR1 MDHEN, CDR2 SYDVKM. This CDR3 is built from 14 residues.

The rearrangement joins TRBV7-2 to TRBJ2-7, with TRBD1 as a possible D gene (5 bases). Germline V gene sequence: CDR1 SGHTA, CDR2 FQGNSA. CDR3 length equals 15 residues. The ends were cut back, 5 bases at V and 7 bases at J, with 21 bases in the middle. The CDR3 is CASSTLRSKGDEQYF. CDR3 bases: TGTGCCAGCAGCACCCTCAGATCCAAAGGGGATGAGCAGTACTTC.

Comment on this clonotype: A read error may explain this, as a much larger clone is one base away. The chain joins TRBV24-1 to TRBJ2-3; D is unclear. This CDR3 spans 13 amino acids. The germline CDR1 and CDR2 sequences are KGHDR and SFDVKD. V was shortened by 0 bases and J by 2 bases, with 2 bases between the two germline ends. The CDR3 here is CATSDLITDTQYF. The CDR3, as DNA: TGTGCCACCAGTGATTTGATCACAGATACGCAGTATTTT.

The rearrangement joins TRBV11-2 to TRBJ2-3; 11 bases map to TRBD2. V lost 5 bases and J lost 6; bases outside the gene matches: 10. This CDR3 spans 16 amino acids. Germline CDR1 reads SGHAT; CDR2 reads FQNNGV. The CDR3: CASSARLAGKSDTQYF. In nucleotides, the CDR3 is TGTGCCAGCAGCGCCCGACTAGCGGGAAAGTCGGATACGCAGTATTTT.

Comments on this clonotype: Possible read error: a much larger clone is one base away. The V call is TRBV5-1, the J call TRBJ2-4; possibly TRBD2 for D (6 bases). CDR1 is SGHRS, CDR2 YFSETQ, per germline. This CDR3 is built from 15 residues. V was trimmed by 4 bases and J by 3 bases, leaving 14 bases between them. CDR3: CASSLRDLVKNIQYF. The DNA of the CDR3 is TGCGCCAGCAGCCTGCGGGATTTGGTCAAAAACATTCAGTACTTC.

This chain links TRBV20-1 with TRBJ2-1; tentative D call: TRBD2 (6 bases). Germline loops: CDR1 DFQATT, CDR2 SNEGSKA (reference sequence). The V end was cut by 3 bases, the J end by 5 bases, with 11 bases between. The CDR3 has 13 amino acids. The CDR3 here is CSASSGGDNEQFF. CDR3 coding DNA: TGCAGTGCTAGCAGTGGAGGGGACAATGAGCAGTTCTTC.

This chain uses TRBV29-1 with TRBJ2-7, with 8 bases identical to TRBD1. Looked up from germline, CDR1 is SQVTM and CDR2 is ANQGSEA. V lost 3 bases and J lost 6; bases outside the gene matches: 7. CDR3 length: 13 amino acids. This CDR3 reads CSVDPGQGIEQYF. In DNA form, the CDR3 reads TGCAGCGTTGATCCCGGACAGGGTATCGAGCAGTACTTC.

The rearrangement links TRBV5-1 to TRBJ1-1, with D perhaps matching TRBD1 (5 bases). Germline V gene data show CDR1 as SGHRS and CDR2 as YFSETQ. Deletions cut 5 bases from V and 3 bases from J, with 20 bases between. The CDR3 is 16 amino acids. The CDR3 nucleotides are TGCGCCAGCAGATCTGATAGGGGCGCCGTGTACACTGAAGCTTTCTTT. Residues: CASRSDRGAVYTEAFF.

This clonotype was counted a few times. This sequence joins TRBV5-1 and TRBJ1-1; no definite D call. The germline CDR1 and CDR2 sequences are SGHRS and YFSETQ. V lost 0 bases and J lost 0, with 9 bases in between. The CDR3 covers 15 residues. As DNA, the CDR3 is TGCGCCAGCAGCTTGGTCGGGCCATTGAACACTGAAGCTTTCTTT. Its translation is CASSLVGPLNTEAFF.

As for this clonotype: A read error is possible here, since a much larger clone lies one base away. The chain carries TRBV7-3 and TRBJ2-1, with a tentative D call TRBD2 (6 bases). The CDR3 runs 16 residues. V gave up 2 bases and J gave up 13 bases, with 24 bases separating them. The germline V gene has CDR1 SGHTA and CDR2 FQGTGA. CDR3 amino acids: CASSLYPGVIKETQFF. The CDR3 nucleotides are TGTGCCAGCAGCTTATATCCGGGGGTAATAAAAGAGACCCAGTTCTTC.

This clonotype was detected a few times. V is TRBV20-1 and J is TRBJ1-2; D remains unclear. V lost 1 base, J lost 7 bases, and 13 bases lay in between. Germline lookup yields CDR1 DFQATT and CDR2 SNEGSKA (reference sequence). The CDR3 runs 13 residues. CDR3: CSARADPMFGYTF. Here the CDR3 DNA reads TGCAGTGCTAGAGCAGATCCGATGTTTGGCTACACCTTC.